This T cell receptor (beta chain) appears in the sequencing data of a study of T cell responses to AZD1222 COVID-19 vaccine. Assay used: immunoSEQ multiplex PCR; TCRdb lists only in-frame clones, some missing. The repertoire consists of 100,000 to 150,000 clones, with roughly 93% occurring once and the leading ten covering 6.6%. Trimming cost V 1 base and J 3 bases, with 7 bases left between them. This CDR3 is built from 13 residues. The germline gives CDR1 LNHDA, CDR2 SQIVND (reference sequence). This specimen consisted of peripheral blood, obtained on day 0 of AZD1222 vaccination. V usage is TRBV19 and J usage is TRBJ2-7; possible D gene TRBD1, 6 bases. The sequence was collected from an adult in good health. CDR3 amino acids: CASSIGTDYEQYF. The CDR3 nucleotides read TGTGCCAGTAGTATAGGGACAGACTACGAGCAGTACTTC.